A single sample gave rise to the 22 T cell receptor beta chains below, sequenced in a study of T-cell reconstitution after alpha-beta-depleted transplantation in children. Preparation of the TCRbeta library involved a method that used unique molecular identifiers. TCRdb re-derived calls from the PCR reads in MiXCR, one entry per CDR3 protein. The table records around 530,000 distinct CDR3 sequences, around a third of them present only once. Sequencing was performed on PBMCs from the stem cell graft donor, taken from the stem cell graft. The receptor set was obtained from a human donor who donated a stem cell graft to a child with aplastic anemia.

There are a few counts of this clonotype. The chain has TRBV11-3 and TRBJ2-1, with a weak D call TRBD2 (7 bases). CDR1 SGHNT and CDR2 YENEEA come from the germline V gene. The ends were cut back, 5 bases at V and 13 bases at J, with 15 bases in the middle. The CDR3 spans 12 residues. Here the CDR3 DNA reads TGTGCCAGCAGCGTAGGGGGGGGGACTCAGTTCTTC. Protein sequence: CASSVGGGTQFF.

CDR3 residues: CASSRPANYGYTF. As DNA, the CDR3 is TGTGCCAGCAGCCGCCCGGCTAACTATGGCTACACCTTC. The V call is TRBV11-2, the J call TRBJ1-2; D is unresolved. The CDR3 runs to 13 residues. V dropped 5 bases and J dropped 0 bases, with 7 bases sitting between them. Germline CDR1 is SGHAT and CDR2 is FQNNGV.

This clonotype occurred once. The chain joins TRBV6-5 to TRBJ1-5; D call uncertain. Trimming removed 0 bases from V and 0 bases from J, with 15 bases in between. The CDR3 is 18 residues long. Per germline, CDR1 MNHEY and CDR2 SVGAGI. The CDR3 DNA is TGTGCCAGCAGTTACTCACTCCCCGGGAGCTCTAGCAATCAGCCCCAGCATTTT. Translating it yields CASSYSLPGSSSNQPQHF.

V and J are TRBV5-1 and TRBJ2-1; 10 bases match TRBD1. CDR1 SGHRS and CDR2 YFSETQ come from the germline V gene. The V and J ends lost 0 bases and 4 bases, in that order; junction bases with no gene match: 4. The CDR3 is made up of 16 amino acids. CDR3 DNA sequence: TGCGCCAGCAGCTTGGCCGGGACAGGGGTGTACAATGAGCAGTTCTTC. Translated, it gives CASSLAGTGVYNEQFF.

This chain's CDR3 is CASTRGSFGDSPLHF. CDR3 nucleotides: TGTGCCAGCACCAGAGGTAGCTTTGGGGATTCACCCCTCCACTTT. The rearrangement joins TRBV6-1 to TRBJ1-6, with unresolved D. V lost 7 bases, J lost 8 bases, and 18 bases lay in between. The length of the CDR3 is 15 residues. Germline CDR1 and CDR2: MNHNS and SASEGT.

This clonotype was detected a few times. The V and J genes are TRBV18 and TRBJ2-5, with TRBD1 identical over 7 bases. The CDR3 loop spans 14 amino acids. Germline loops: CDR1 KGHSH, CDR2 LQKENI. V shed 3 bases and J 3 bases; nucleotides not matched to a gene: 4. CDR3 residues: CASSPSQGKETQYF. The CDR3 DNA reads as TGTGCCAGCTCACCTTCACAGGGGAAAGAGACCCAGTACTTC.

The chain couples TRBV2 to TRBJ2-1; the match to TRBD2 covers 12 bases. The CDR3 runs 16 residues. V lost 1 base and J lost 7; bases outside the gene matches: 5. CDR1 and CDR2 (germline): SNHLY, FYNNEI. The DNA of the CDR3 is TGTGCCAGCAGTGAAGAACTAGCGGGAGGCTGGAATGAGCAGTTCTTC. This gives the protein CASSEELAGGWNEQFF. Based on the CDR3 plus reference TRBV2 and TRBJ2-1, the full variable domain is EPEVTQTPSHQVTQMGQEVILRCVPISNHLYFYWYRQILGQKVEFLVSFYNNEISEKSEIFDDQFSVERPDGSNFTLKIRSTKLEDSAMYFCASSEELAGGWNEQFFGPGTRLTVL.

The gene calls are TRBV28 and TRBJ2-7; D possibly corresponds to TRBD2 (6 bases). CDR1 MDHEN and CDR2 SYDVKM come from the germline V gene. CDR3 length: 15 residues. V was cut by 2 bases and J by 0 bases, with 11 bases left in between. CDR3 nucleotides: TGTGCCAGCAGTTTAAACGGGGACTTCTCCTACGAGCAGTACTTC. Amino acids: CASSLNGDFSYEQYF.

This clonotype was seen a few times. The V and J genes are TRBV20-1 and TRBJ2-1; 7 bases map to TRBD2. The ends lost 6 bases at V and 6 bases at J; junction bases unmatched: 8. Germline V gives CDR1 DFQATT, CDR2 SNEGSKA (reference sequence). CDR3 size: 13 residues. This chain's CDR3 is CSAPPTSANEQFF. The CDR3 DNA sequence: TGCAGTGCGCCTCCTACTAGCGCCAATGAGCAGTTCTTC.

This clonotype came up a few times. The rearrangement links TRBV5-1 to TRBJ2-1, with TRBD2 matching 7 bases. Germline values: CDR1 SGHRS, CDR2 YFSETQ. CDR3 length: 16 residues. V gave up 5 bases and J gave up 5 bases; unmatched junction bases: 13. DNA for the CDR3: TGCGCCAGCAGGGCTCCAGAGGGAGGGAGTAACAATGAGCAGTTCTTC. This sequence encodes CASRAPEGGSNNEQFF. The full variable domain, rest sourced from reference TRBV5-1 and TRBJ2-1, is KAGVTQTPRYLIKTRGQQVTLSCSPISGHRSVSWYQQTPGQGLQFLFEYFSETQRNKGNFPGRFSGRQFSNSRSEMNVSTLELGDSALYLCASRAPEGGSNNEQFFGPGTRLTVL.

CDR3: CATSGENQETQYF. In DNA form, the CDR3 reads TGTGCCACCAGCGGTGAGAACCAAGAGACCCAGTACTTC. The chain combines TRBV15 with TRBJ2-5, with D uncertain. The germline gives CDR1 LNHNV, CDR2 YYDKDF (reference sequence). V shed 5 bases and J shed 0 bases, with 7 bases lying between them. CDR3 length: 13 amino acids.

This sequence joins TRBV4-3 and TRBJ1-2, with 7 bases that match TRBD1. Germline loops: CDR1 LGHNA, CDR2 YSLEER. The CDR3 loop spans 14 amino acids. V shed 1 base and J 14 bases; nucleotides not matched to a gene: 13. DNA for the CDR3: TGCGCCAGCAGCCAAGGCAGCCCGGGACAGAGCTCTACCTTC. It yields the protein CASSQGSPGQSSTF.

Here the CDR3 DNA reads TGTGCCAGCAGAGGTCCGGGACCTGGCTCCTACAATGAGCAGTTCTTC. This gives the protein CASRGPGPGSYNEQFF. The chain uses TRBV12-3 or TRBV12-4 and TRBJ2-1; D is possibly TRBD1 or TRBD2 (5 bases each). CDR3 length: 16 amino acids. Trimming removed 6 bases from V and 0 bases from J, with 15 bases in between.

In its sample, this clonotype was seen a few times. The rearrangement links TRBV19 to TRBJ1-1, with 11 bases identical to TRBD1. With V trimmed by 9 bases and J by 1 base, 13 bases remained unmatched. The CDR3 runs to 17 residues. CDR1 and CDR2 (germline): LNHDA, SQIVND (reference sequence). CDR3 coding DNA: TGTGCCAGCAAAGGACAGGGGGCCAAGGTCGGGAACACTGAAGCTTTCTTT. Protein: CASKGQGAKVGNTEAFF. The full variable domain, rest sourced from reference TRBV19 and TRBJ1-1, is DGGITQSPKYLFRKEGQNVTLSCEQNLNHDAMYWYRQDPGQGLRLIYYSQIVNDFQKGDIAEGYSVSREKKESFPLTVTSAQKNPTAFYLCASKGQGAKVGNTEAFFGQGTRLTVV.

The table lists this clonotype with a few counts. The chain joins TRBV4-2 to TRBJ1-3, with a tentative D call TRBD1 (5 bases). V was shortened by 4 bases and J by 0 bases, with 16 bases between the two germline ends. The germline V gene has CDR1 LGHNA and CDR2 YNFKEQ. The CDR3 is 17 residues long. CDR3 sequence: CASSPDGARISGNTIYF. Here the CDR3 DNA reads TGTGCCAGCAGCCCAGACGGGGCCCGCATCTCTGGAAACACCATATATTTT.

This clonotype was recorded many times. V and J are TRBV20-1 and TRBJ2-2; D gene uncertain. Per the germline V gene, CDR1 is DFQATT and CDR2 is SNEGSKA (reference sequence). Trimming left V 0 bases short and J 0 bases short, with 14 bases between. The CDR3 extends over 17 amino acids. The CDR3 nucleotides read TGCAGTGCTAGAGATATGGGAACCCGATCGAACACCGGGGAGCTGTTTTTT. It is translated as CSARDMGTRSNTGELFF.

This clonotype was seen a handful of times. This chain uses TRBV29-1 with TRBJ2-1; D possibly corresponds to TRBD1 (5 bases). The CDR3 spans 14 residues. V lost 4 bases, J lost 7 bases, and 17 bases lay in between. Germline CDR1 is SQVTM and CDR2 is ANQGSEA. The CDR3 here is CSVGAQAVWNEQFF. The CDR3, as DNA: TGCAGCGTTGGGGCACAGGCCGTTTGGAATGAGCAGTTCTTC.

This clonotype was detected only a few times. V usage is TRBV4-3 and J usage is TRBJ2-3, with TRBD2 as a possible D gene (6 bases). The germline V and J ends were trimmed by 4 bases and 2 bases, with 13 bases remaining between them. The CDR3 length is 15 residues. Germline values: CDR1 LGHNA, CDR2 YSLEER. The CDR3 region is CASSLAGRDTDTQYF. CDR3 DNA sequence: TGCGCCAGCAGCCTCGCGGGAAGAGACACAGATACGCAGTATTTT.

The chain uses TRBV19 and TRBJ1-3, with D hard to call. The CDR3 totals 14 residues. V lost 8 bases and J lost 0, with 11 bases in between. The V gene's germline CDR1 is LNHDA and CDR2 SQIVND (reference sequence). DNA of the CDR3: TGTGCCAGTCGGCCTACTTTCTCTGGAAACACCATATATTTT. This encodes CASRPTFSGNTIYF.

The J gene is TRBJ2-3, the V gene TRBV20-1; the D gene is possibly TRBD1 (5 bases). The CDR3 has 14 amino acids. Germline-derived CDR1 and CDR2 are DFQATT and SNEGSKA (reference sequence). V lost 1 base, J lost 2 bases, and 10 bases lay in between. CDR3 sequence reads: CSARVGLFTDTQYF. The CDR3 bases are TGCAGTGCTAGAGTGGGGCTTTTCACAGATACGCAGTATTTT.

This clonotype was picked up a small number of times. The chain joins TRBV20-1 to TRBJ2-4; no reliable D call. Trimming shortened V by 0 bases and J by 0 bases, and 6 bases separated the two germline ends. The germline gives CDR1 DFQATT, CDR2 SNEGSKA (reference sequence). This CDR3 has 14 amino acids. In nucleotides, the CDR3 is TGCAGTGCTAGAGACGATGAAGCCAAAAACATTCAGTACTTC. Its protein is CSARDDEAKNIQYF.

This clonotype has at least ten counts. V is TRBV12-3 or TRBV12-4 and J is TRBJ2-7; D unclear. Between the trimmed V and J ends, which lost 6 bases and 1 base, there was a span of 10 bases. The length of the CDR3 is 13 residues. In DNA, the CDR3 is TGTGCCAGCAGACCCCTTTCGTCCTACGAGCAGTACTTC. Its translation: CASRPLSSYEQYF.